A single TCR beta chain is shown here with its context. J gave up 3 bases and V 7 bases, and 12 bases lay outside the gene matches. CDR3 length: 15 residues. Per germline, CDR1 MNHEY and CDR2 SVGAGI. In terms of age and location, participants ranged from roughly 18 to 95 years and lived in under 30 US areas. In assigning cohorts, the study relied on participant-reported clinical history. These data are taken from a study of blood T cell repertoires in COVID-19. Looking at the study overall: Both acute and convalescent COVID-19 samples were obtained from the United States, Italy and Spain.

The protocol was immunoSEQ multiplex PCR, while the TCRdb copy is restricted to in-frame clones and leaves out a portion. The sample records hundreds of thousands of clones, around 85% being singletons. Sequencing was carried out using PBMCs or T cells enriched from blood (not recorded which). This sequence joins TRBV6-5 and TRBJ2-7, with 7 nucleotides matching TRBD2. The TCR sequence derives from a man aged 40-49 years who had recovered from COVID-19. CDR3 residues: CASTLNSGLNYEQYF. The CDR3 nucleotides are TGTGCCAGCACCTTAAATAGCGGGTTAAACTACGAGCAGTACTTC.